This T cell receptor beta chain was sequenced for a study of identical twins. Turning to this clonotype: The antigen remains unidentified.

Healthy Caucasians provided all donations. The CDR3 is 16 residues long. The V and J ends lost 5 bases and 5 bases, in that order; junction bases with no gene match: 12. The germline V gene has CDR1 SGHNT and CDR2 YENEEA. Whole-study findings and limits: Models predicted too little out-of-frame TCR alpha sharing in monozygotic twins.

Template switching supplied a universal primer site; unique molecular identifiers were carried on the cDNA. TCRdb reanalysed the 5' RACE reads using MiXCR and keeps one entry per CDR3 protein. The table records fewer than 550,000 distinct CDR3 sequences, over 12% of them present only once. This same sample was also part of a study on yellow fever vaccine responses in identical twins. That paper adds: Reportedly, twins showed a vaccine T cell response that looked partly convergent and partly personalized.

Material: CD4+ T cells sorted from blood. The sequence came from a woman aged 18 to 35 in good health. The V and J genes are TRBV11-3 and TRBJ2-3, with TRBD1 matching over 8 bases. The CDR3 DNA reads as TGTGCCAGCAGCGCCGGGACAGGCGACACCAGAGATACGCAGTATTTT. This gives the protein CASSAGTGDTRDTQYF. Full variable domain (rest looked up from reference TRBV11-3 and TRBJ2-3): EAGVVQSPRYKIIEKKQPVAFWCNPISGHNTLYWYLQNLGQGPELLIRYENEEAVDDSQLPKDRFSAERLKGVDSTLKIQPAELGDSAVYLCASSAGTGDTRDTQYFGPGTRLTVL.